The clone carrying this T cell receptor beta chain was counted ten times or more. Its antigen is still unknown. The CDR3 is 15 residues long. J was trimmed by 6 bases and V by 3 bases; bases with no gene match: 8. Per the germline V gene, CDR1 is SEHNR and CDR2 is FQNEAQ (reference sequence). This specimen belongs to a study of T cells after yellow fever vaccination. For the study at large: Preparation used SMART-Seq v4 Ultra Low Input for the low-cell-number fractions.

Study-wide points: Highly abundant clonotypes carried over from the bulk population could end up in FACS-sorted repertoires as contaminants. By day 5 rather than day 15, the secondary response had peaked, though it was weaker.

MiXCR was run by TCRdb on the 5' RACE reads, yielding one entry per CDR3 protein. The sample includes some 400,000 distinct CDR3 sequences, more than 5.5% of them seen just once. The J gene is TRBJ2-3, the V gene TRBV7-9; 8 nucleotides align to TRBD2. The sequencing used PBMCs, collected 5 days after the yellow fever booster vaccination. The TCR sequence derives from a man aged 30-40 years who received the YFV17D yellow fever vaccine. The CDR3 loop reads CASSFRGGTGDTQYF. The CDR3 coding sequence is TGTGCCAGCAGCTTTCGCGGGGGGACGGGGGATACGCAGTATTTT.